One and the same sample provided the 18 T cell receptor beta chains below, sequenced in a study of Ad26.COV2.S vaccination and SARS-CoV-2 variants. Treatment reported: 15 to 20 received Ad26.COV2.S at low or high dose, single or two shots; roughly 5 received placebo; per-sample allocation not given. Collection of the samples took place on day 63 after the first injection of vaccine or placebo. The assay was immunoSEQ multiplex PCR, and TCRdb's table has in-frame clones only and misses some. The table includes fewer than 400,000 clones, about 86% detected once. Here the sequenced sample was peripheral blood, taken in a trial of Ad26.COV2.S vaccine versus placebo. These receptors all stem from a person aged 18-65 years who received the Ad26.COV2.S COVID-19 vaccine or a placebo.

This sequence joins TRBV7-2 and TRBJ2-3; D might be TRBD2 (7 bases). This CDR3 contains 17 residues. Germline CDR1 SGHTA, CDR2 FQGNSA. V lost 2 bases and J 2 bases, leaving 17 bases between the germline ends. The CDR3 loop is CASSLYKGGIITDTQYF. The CDR3 nucleotides are TGTGCCAGCAGCTTATATAAGGGGGGGATTATCACAGATACGCAGTATTTT.

This sequence joins TRBV11-2 and TRBJ1-4; 7 bases are a match to TRBD1. The V gene end was trimmed by 5 bases and the J gene end by 9 bases; junction bases not matched to a gene: 6. The V gene's germline CDR1 is SGHAT and CDR2 FQNNGV. The CDR3 totals 13 residues. CDR3: CASSPRQGQKLFF. CDR3 coding DNA: TGTGCCAGCAGCCCCCGACAGGGTCAAAAACTGTTTTTT. The variable domain in full, with the rest retrieved from reference TRBV11-2 and TRBJ1-4, is EAGVAQSPRYKIIEKRQSVAFWCNPISGHATLYWYQQILGQGPKLLIQFQNNGVVDDSQLPKDRFSAERLKGVDSTLKIQPAKLEDSAVYLCASSPRQGQKLFFGSGTQLSVL.

This sequence joins TRBV2 and TRBJ2-5; the D gene is possibly TRBD2 (5 bases). Per germline, CDR1 SNHLY and CDR2 FYNNEI. This CDR3 contains 13 residues. The germline V and J ends were trimmed by 6 bases and 7 bases, with 15 bases remaining between them. CDR3 residues: CASSDEYGGTQYF. CDR3 bases: TGTGCCAGCAGCGACGAATACGGAGGGACCCAGTACTTC.

The chain couples TRBV6-2 or TRBV6-3 to TRBJ1-5, with D perhaps matching TRBD1 (5 bases). The CDR3 contains 15 residues. The ends were cut back, 1 base at V and 1 base at J, with 8 bases in the middle. Germline lookup yields CDR1 MNHEY and CDR2 SVGEGT. The CDR3 region has the DNA TGTGCCAGCAGTTACTACGACAGAAGCAATCAGCCCCAGCATTTT. As protein: CASSYYDRSNQPQHF.

The gene calls are TRBV11-2 and TRBJ2-7; no firm D call. Trimming left V 1 base short and J 3 bases short, with 10 bases between. Per the germline V gene, CDR1 is SGHAT and CDR2 is FQNNGV. CDR3 length: 14 residues. CDR3 DNA sequence: TGTGCCAGCAGCTTAGCGGTCAGTGACTACGAGCAGTACTTC. Translated: CASSLAVSDYEQYF.

The chain has TRBV9 and TRBJ2-5; TRBD2 matches 14 bases. CDR1 and CDR2 (germline): SGDLS, YYNGEE. After removal of 0 bases from V and 4 bases from J, the junction contained 2 bases not matched to a gene. The CDR3 length is 16 residues. CDR3 nucleotide sequence: TGTGCCAGCAGCGTAGGGACTAGCGGGGGGATAGAGACCCAGTACTTC. This translates into CASSVGTSGGIETQYF.

This chain links TRBV5-1 with TRBJ2-7, with D possibly TRBD1 on 8 matching bases. The CDR3 length is 15 residues. Looked up from germline, CDR1 is SGHRS and CDR2 is YFSETQ. V lost 4 bases to trimming and J lost 7 bases, with 21 bases between them. CDR3 sequence reads: CASSPSTGGVSEQYF. The DNA for the CDR3 is TGCGCCAGCAGCCCCTCAACAGGGGGGGTGAGTGAGCAGTACTTC. Complete variable domain (other parts from reference TRBV5-1 and TRBJ2-7): KAGVTQTPRYLIKTRGQQVTLSCSPISGHRSVSWYQQTPGQGLQFLFEYFSETQRNKGNFPGRFSGRQFSNSRSEMNVSTLELGDSALYLCASSPSTGGVSEQYFGPGTRLTVT.

The chain is built from TRBV7-2 and TRBJ1-2, with 7 bases identical to TRBD1. CDR1 is SGHTA and CDR2 is FQGNSA in the germline V gene. The V gene end was trimmed by 4 bases and the J gene end by 7 bases; junction bases not matched to a gene: 6. The CDR3 is made up of 13 amino acids. CDR3 protein: CASSSAGTAGYTF. DNA of the CDR3: TGTGCCAGCAGCTCCGCCGGGACAGCTGGCTACACCTTC.

A note on this clone: The sample contains more than one DNA sequence encoding this CDR3. The chain uses TRBV7-2 and TRBJ2-3; D not resolved. The CDR3 spans 12 residues. The V gene lost 5 bases and the J gene lost 4 bases, with 7 bases spanning the gap. Germline lookup yields CDR1 SGHTA and CDR2 FQGNSA. The CDR3: CASSLQADTQYF. In DNA, the CDR3 is TGTGCCAGCAGCCTTCAGGCAGATACGCAGTATTTT.

V and J are TRBV27 and TRBJ2-5; 8 bases agree with TRBD2. V was pared by 0 bases and J by 4 bases, with 7 bases of the junction left unmatched. The germline V gene has CDR1 MNHEY and CDR2 SMNVEV (reference sequence). The CDR3 runs 16 residues. CDR3 amino acids: CASSLSPGGPRETQYF. CDR3 nucleotides: TGTGCCAGCAGTTTATCTCCGGGGGGGCCGCGAGAGACCCAGTACTTC.

This clone has just a few counts. The chain uses TRBV7-6 and TRBJ2-7; 10 positions match TRBD2. This CDR3 is 18 amino acids long. From germline, CDR1 is SGHVS and CDR2 FNYEAQ. J was trimmed by 0 bases and V by 2 bases; bases with no gene match: 10. The CDR3 loop reads CASSLQLAGGSSSYEQYF. DNA of the CDR3: TGTGCCAGCAGCTTACAGTTAGCGGGGGGTTCAAGCTCCTACGAGCAGTACTTC.

The chain combines TRBV9 with TRBJ1-3; 8 positions match TRBD1. J lost 3 bases, V lost 4 bases, and 9 bases had no gene match. This CDR3 spans 16 amino acids. CDR1 SGDLS and CDR2 YYNGEE come from the germline V gene. The CDR3 DNA sequence: TGTGCCAGCAGCTTTCTCCCAGGGGGCAATGGAAACACCATATATTTT. It yields the protein CASSFLPGGNGNTIYF.

This chain links TRBV4-3 with TRBJ2-5; D not resolved. The CDR3 contains 15 residues. The germline gives CDR1 LGHNA, CDR2 YSLEER. Deletions cut 1 base from V and 0 bases from J, with 9 bases between. The CDR3 loop reads CASSQGRTNQETQYF. Here the CDR3 DNA reads TGCGCCAGCAGCCAAGGTCGGACGAACCAAGAGACCCAGTACTTC.

DNA for the CDR3: TGTGCCAGCAGCTTAGCGAGGGGTGGAAACACCATATATTTT. It translates to CASSLARGGNTIYF. This sequence joins TRBV7-2 and TRBJ1-3; a possible D gene is TRBD1 (5 bases). The CDR3 loop spans 14 amino acids. Germline loops: CDR1 SGHTA, CDR2 FQGNSA. V was trimmed by 0 bases and J by 3 bases, leaving 6 bases between them. The variable domain in full, completed from reference TRBV7-2 and TRBJ1-3, reads GAGVSQSPSNKVTEKGKDVELRCDPISGHTALYWYRQSLGQGLEFLIYFQGNSAPDKSGLPSDRFSAERTGGSVSTLTIQRTQQEDSAVYLCASSLARGGNTIYFGEGSWLTVV.

V usage is TRBV19 and J usage is TRBJ2-5; D possibly corresponds to TRBD1 (5 bases). Germline assignment: CDR1 LNHDA and CDR2 SQIVND (reference sequence). The ends were cut back, 3 bases at V and 5 bases at J, with 13 bases in the middle. This CDR3 has 14 residues. This CDR3 is CASSMIQGSETQYF. DNA of the CDR3: TGTGCCAGTAGTATGATTCAGGGTTCCGAGACCCAGTACTTC. The full variable domain, with the rest looked up from reference TRBV19 and TRBJ2-5, is DGGITQSPKYLFRKEGQNVTLSCEQNLNHDAMYWYRQDPGQGLRLIYYSQIVNDFQKGDIAEGYSVSREKKESFPLTVTSAQKNPTAFYLCASSMIQGSETQYFGPGTRLLVL.

V gene TRBV6-5 combines with J gene TRBJ1-6; 8 nucleotides agree with TRBD1. V shed 4 bases, J shed 7 bases, and the junction held 6 bases outside the gene matches. Germline values: CDR1 MNHEY, CDR2 SVGAGI. The CDR3 has 15 residues. The CDR3 coding sequence is TGTGCCAGCAGTTTAACAGGGGGTAAAAATTCACCCCTCCACTTT. It translates to CASSLTGGKNSPLHF.

V usage is TRBV7-8 and J usage is TRBJ2-5; TRBD2 might be the D (6 bases). This CDR3 is 16 amino acids long. Per the germline V gene, CDR1 is SGHVS and CDR2 is FQNEAQ. The ends were cut back, 5 bases at V and 0 bases at J, with 16 bases in the middle. The CDR3 here is CASSMPRDSYQETQYF. As DNA, the CDR3 is TGTGCCAGCAGCATGCCCCGGGACTCCTACCAAGAGACCCAGTACTTC.

This clone has only one observation. The gene calls are TRBV5-6 and TRBJ2-3, with 11 bases matching TRBD1. The length of the CDR3 is 19 residues. The V gene's germline CDR1 is SGHDT and CDR2 YYEEEE. V lost 4 bases to trimming and J lost 1 base; unmatched junction nucleotides: 14. The CDR3 nucleotides read TGTGCCAGCAGCAGGACAGGGGGCGCGCATAGCGGGGGCACAGATACGCAGTATTTT. The encoded protein is CASSRTGGAHSGGTDTQYF.